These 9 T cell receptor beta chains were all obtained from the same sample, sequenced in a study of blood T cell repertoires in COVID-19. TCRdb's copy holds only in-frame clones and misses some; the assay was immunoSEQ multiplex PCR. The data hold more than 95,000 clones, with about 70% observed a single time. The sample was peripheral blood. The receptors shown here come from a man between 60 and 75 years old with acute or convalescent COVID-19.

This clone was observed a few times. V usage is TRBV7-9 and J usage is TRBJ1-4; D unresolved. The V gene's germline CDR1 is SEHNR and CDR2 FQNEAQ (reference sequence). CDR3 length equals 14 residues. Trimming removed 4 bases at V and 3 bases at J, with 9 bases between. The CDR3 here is CASSSGQPNEKLFF. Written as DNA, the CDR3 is TGTGCCAGCAGCTCAGGTCAGCCTAATGAAAAACTGTTTTTT.

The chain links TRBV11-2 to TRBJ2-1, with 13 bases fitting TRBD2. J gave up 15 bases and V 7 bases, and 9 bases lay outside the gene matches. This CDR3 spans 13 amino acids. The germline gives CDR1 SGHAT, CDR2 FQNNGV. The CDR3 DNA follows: TGTGCCAGCACCATTGGGGGACTAGCGGGATCGTTCTTC. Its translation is CASTIGGLAGSFF.

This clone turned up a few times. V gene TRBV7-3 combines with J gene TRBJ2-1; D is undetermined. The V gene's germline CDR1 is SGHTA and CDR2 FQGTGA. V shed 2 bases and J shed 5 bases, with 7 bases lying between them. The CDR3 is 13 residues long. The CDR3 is CASSLGPDNEQFF. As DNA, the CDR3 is TGTGCCAGCAGCTTAGGGCCGGACAATGAGCAGTTCTTC.

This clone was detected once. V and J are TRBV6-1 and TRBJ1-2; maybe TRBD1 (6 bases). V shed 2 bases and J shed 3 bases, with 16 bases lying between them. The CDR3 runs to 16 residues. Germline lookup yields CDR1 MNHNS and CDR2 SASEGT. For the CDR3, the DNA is TGTGCCAGCAGTGAAATAGGGGGGGCTCGGTACTATGGCTACACCTTC. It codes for CASSEIGGARYYGYTF.

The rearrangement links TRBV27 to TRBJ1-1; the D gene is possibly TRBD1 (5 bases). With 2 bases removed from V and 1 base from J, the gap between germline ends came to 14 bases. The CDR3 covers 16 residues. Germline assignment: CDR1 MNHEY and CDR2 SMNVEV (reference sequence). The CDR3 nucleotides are TGTGCCAGCAGTTTACGGGGGTGGGACCGGAACACTGAAGCTTTCTTT. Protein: CASSLRGWDRNTEAFF.

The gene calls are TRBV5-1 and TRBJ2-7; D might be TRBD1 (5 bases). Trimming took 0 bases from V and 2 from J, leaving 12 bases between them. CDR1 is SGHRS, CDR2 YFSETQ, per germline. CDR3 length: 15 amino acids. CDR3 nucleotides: TGCGCCAGCAGCTTGGGGCAGGGTGAACCCTACGAGCAGTACTTC. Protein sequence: CASSLGQGEPYEQYF.

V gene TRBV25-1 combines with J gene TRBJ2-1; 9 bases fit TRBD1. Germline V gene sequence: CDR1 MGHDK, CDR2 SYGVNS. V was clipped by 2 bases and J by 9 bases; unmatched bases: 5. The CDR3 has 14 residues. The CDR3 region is CASSEVRGQGEQFF. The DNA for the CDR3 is TGTGCCAGCAGTGAAGTCAGGGGACAGGGTGAGCAGTTCTTC. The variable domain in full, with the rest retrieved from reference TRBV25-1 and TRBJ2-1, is EADIYQTPRYLVIGTGKKITLECSQTMGHDKMYWYQQDPGMELHLIHYSYGVNSTEKGDLSSESTVSRIRTEHFPLTLESARPSHTSQYLCASSEVRGQGEQFFGPGTRLTVL.

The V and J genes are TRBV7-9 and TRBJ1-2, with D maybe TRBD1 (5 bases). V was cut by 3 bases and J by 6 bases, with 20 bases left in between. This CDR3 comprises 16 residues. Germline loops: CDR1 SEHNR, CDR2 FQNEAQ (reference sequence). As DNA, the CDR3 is TGTGCCAGCAGCTTTCCAGAGGGGACTAGGGCTCATGGCTACACCTTC. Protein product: CASSFPEGTRAHGYTF.

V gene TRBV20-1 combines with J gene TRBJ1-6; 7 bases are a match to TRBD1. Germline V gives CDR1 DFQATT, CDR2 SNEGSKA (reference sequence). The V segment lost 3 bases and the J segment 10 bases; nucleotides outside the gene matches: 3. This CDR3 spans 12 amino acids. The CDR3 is CSASHRGSPLHF. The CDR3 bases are TGCAGTGCTAGTCACAGGGGATCACCCCTCCACTTT.